This entry lists 27 T cell receptor beta chains sequenced from one sample in a study of cytomegalovirus exposure and HLA in healthy donors. Measured with immunoSEQ multiplex PCR; TCRdb has only the in-frame clones, and not every one. The data show more than 200,000 clones, 90% seen once. Sequenced: PBMCs. The receptor source for this set is a woman under 40 in good health and CMV-seronegative.

This rearrangement joins TRBV11-2 to TRBJ2-1; 9 bases map to TRBD1. Germline V lookup: CDR1 SGHAT, CDR2 FQNNGV. The CDR3 consists of 14 residues. V lost 5 bases to trimming and J lost 10 bases; unmatched junction nucleotides: 9. CDR3 in DNA: TGTGCCAGCAGCCCCCGGGACAGGGCAGGGGAGCAGTTCTTC. Its protein is CASSPRDRAGEQFF. The variable domain in full, with the rest retrieved from reference TRBV11-2 and TRBJ2-1, is EAGVAQSPRYKIIEKRQSVAFWCNPISGHATLYWYQQILGQGPKLLIQFQNNGVVDDSQLPKDRFSAERLKGVDSTLKIQPAKLEDSAVYLCASSPRDRAGEQFFGPGTRLTVL.

This clone occurred a few times. This chain joins TRBV6-1 and TRBJ2-3; TRBD1 matches 9 bases. In germline, CDR1 is MNHNS, CDR2 SASEGT. With 2 bases clipped from V and 4 bases from J, the junction kept 4 bases outside the gene matches. The CDR3 extends over 15 amino acids. CDR3 in DNA: TGTGCCAGCAGTGAACCTGGACAGGGGTCAGATACGCAGTATTTT. It yields the protein CASSEPGQGSDTQYF.

This clone was counted once. The chain couples TRBV5-6 to TRBJ1-1, with D unresolved. Germline V lookup: CDR1 SGHDT, CDR2 YYEEEE. Trimming cost V 1 base and J 0 bases, with 10 bases left between them. The CDR3 sequence is 15 residues long. The CDR3 reads CASSLFSTVNTEAFF. The CDR3, as DNA: TGTGCCAGCAGCTTGTTCTCTACAGTGAACACTGAAGCTTTCTTT.

The sample holds one count of this clone. V gene TRBV25-1 combines with J gene TRBJ2-5; TRBD2 matches 8 bases. Germline values: CDR1 MGHDK, CDR2 SYGVNS. After removal of 10 bases from V and 1 base from J, the junction contained 2 bases not matched to a gene. The CDR3 has 12 residues. CDR3: CATGGGQETQYF. CDR3 DNA: TGTGCCACCGGGGGGGGCCAAGAGACCCAGTACTTC.

The chain uses TRBV4-3 and TRBJ1-5, with 9 bases lining up with TRBD1. The CDR3 totals 14 residues. Germline V gives CDR1 LGHNA, CDR2 YSLEER. The J segment lost 5 bases and the V segment lost 1 base, leaving 0 bases of the junction unmatched. CDR3 in amino acids: CASSQGTGDQPQHF. The CDR3 DNA reads TGCGCCAGCAGCCAAGGGACAGGGGATCAGCCCCAGCATTTT.

This rearrangement joins TRBV10-3 to TRBJ1-5; no clear D gene. This CDR3 has 12 residues. The germline V and J ends were trimmed by 10 bases and 3 bases, with 10 bases remaining between them. Germline V lookup: CDR1 ENHRY, CDR2 SYGVKD. CDR3 DNA: TGTGCCACCCGCCAGTCCAATCAGCCCCAGCATTTT. The encoded protein is CATRQSNQPQHF.

The V gene is TRBV25-1, the J gene TRBJ1-1, with unresolved D. Trimming pared 1 base from V and 4 bases from J, leaving 4 bases between. CDR1 and CDR2 from the germline V gene are MGHDK and SYGVNS. The CDR3 contains 12 residues. CDR3 sequence (DNA): TGTGCCAGCAGTGAATTTCCCACTGAAGCTTTCTTT. It yields the protein CASSEFPTEAFF.

This chain joins TRBV27 and TRBJ1-1; D uncertain. Germline V CDR1 and CDR2: MNHEY, SMNVEV (reference sequence). With 3 bases removed from V and 0 bases from J, the gap between germline ends came to 5 bases. The CDR3 contains 13 residues. The CDR3 loop reads CASSFQMNTEAFF. In DNA, the CDR3 is TGTGCCAGCAGTTTCCAAATGAACACTGAAGCTTTCTTT.

This sequence joins TRBV27 and TRBJ2-2, with TRBD2 as a possible D gene (5 bases). The length of the CDR3 is 16 residues. V shed 3 bases and J shed 2 bases, with 13 bases lying between them. Per germline, CDR1 MNHEY and CDR2 SMNVEV (reference sequence). The DNA for the CDR3 is TGTGCCAGCAGTTTCGGAGGACGCCAAAACACCGGGGAGCTGTTTTTT. Its protein is CASSFGGRQNTGELFF.

V and J are TRBV10-2 and TRBJ2-1; 8 bases align to TRBD1. The CDR3 runs to 16 residues. V lost 4 bases to trimming and J lost 1 base; unmatched junction nucleotides: 6. Per the germline V gene, CDR1 is WSHSY and CDR2 is SAAADI. The DNA for the CDR3 is TGCGCCAGCAGTGGGCCCCGGGACAGGTCCTACAATGAGCAGTTCTTC. It specifies CASSGPRDRSYNEQFF.

This chain links TRBV7-8 with TRBJ2-1, with no clear D. V lost 5 bases and J 8 bases, leaving 13 bases between the germline ends. The CDR3 covers 13 residues. Germline V gene lookup returns CDR1 SGHVS and CDR2 FQNEAQ. The CDR3 nucleotides are TGTGCCAGCAGCCCGGCTAGTCTGCATGAGCAGTTCTTC. It codes for CASSPASLHEQFF.

The chain links TRBV2 to TRBJ2-3; TRBD2 is a possible D gene (5 bases). This CDR3 is 14 amino acids long. Germline CDR1 SNHLY, CDR2 FYNNEI. With 6 bases removed from V and 0 bases from J, the gap between germline ends came to 10 bases. CDR3 coding DNA: TGTGCCAGCAGATCGGGAACTAGCACAGATACGCAGTATTTT. It yields the protein CASRSGTSTDTQYF.

Written as DNA, the CDR3 is TGTGCCAGTAGAGCCGGGACAGCAACCTACGAGCAGTACTTC. Its translation is CASRAGTATYEQYF. The chain has TRBV19 and TRBJ2-7; the match to TRBD1 covers 7 bases. The trim removed 6 bases at V and 2 bases at J, leaving 7 bases unmatched. There are 14 residues in the CDR3. From germline, CDR1 is LNHDA and CDR2 SQIVND (reference sequence).

This clone came up a few times. The chain joins TRBV19 to TRBJ1-5, with D possibly TRBD1 on 5 matching bases. Trimming removed 2 bases from V and 5 bases from J, with 10 bases in between. The CDR3 runs 14 residues. The germline gives CDR1 LNHDA, CDR2 SQIVND (reference sequence). CDR3 protein: CASSIRQGDQPQHF. CDR3 bases: TGTGCCAGTAGTATACGGCAGGGCGATCAGCCCCAGCATTTT.

This sequence joins TRBV6-4 and TRBJ2-1, with 9 nucleotides matching TRBD1. Germline CDR1 MRHNA, CDR2 SNTAGT. The ends lost 3 bases at V and 9 bases at J; junction bases unmatched: 12. The CDR3 has 16 residues. In DNA, the CDR3 is TGTGCCAGCAGTGAACAATCCGGGACAGGGTCGGGTGAGCAGTTCTTC. Its translation is CASSEQSGTGSGEQFF.

Notes on this clone: Other nucleotide sequences in the sample specify the same CDR3. The genes are TRBV2 and TRBJ2-7; possible D gene TRBD2, 6 bases. The CDR3 is 12 amino acids. Germline CDR1 and CDR2: SNHLY and FYNNEI. V shed 6 bases and J shed 3 bases, with 9 bases lying between them. CDR3 loop: CASRGDFYEQYF. The CDR3 DNA is TGTGCCAGCAGGGGGGACTTCTACGAGCAGTACTTC.

This chain joins TRBV27 and TRBJ2-7; a weak D match, TRBD2 (5 bases). V lost 3 bases and J lost 2, with 11 bases in between. The germline CDR1 and CDR2 sequences are MNHEY and SMNVEV (reference sequence). CDR3 length: 14 amino acids. The CDR3 DNA sequence: TGTGCCAGCAGTTTCCGCGGGTCAACCTACGAGCAGTACTTC. It is translated as CASSFRGSTYEQYF.

This chain uses TRBV29-1 with TRBJ1-2, with 10 bases lining up with TRBD1. The CDR3 is 13 residues long. Germline-derived CDR1 and CDR2 are SQVTM and ANQGSEA. V dropped 6 bases and J dropped 8; count of bases not matched to a gene: 9. DNA for the CDR3: TGCAGCGTCGCCGGGACAGGGGTCTACGGCTACACCTTC. Amino acid sequence: CSVAGTGVYGYTF.

This clone was found once. The V and J genes are TRBV5-1 and TRBJ2-7; TRBD1 might be the D (6 bases). The V gene lost 4 bases and the J gene lost 2 bases, with 13 bases spanning the gap. The CDR3 contains 14 residues. The V gene's germline CDR1 is SGHRS and CDR2 YFSETQ. The CDR3 loop is CASSRDIKTYEQYF. CDR3 coding DNA: TGCGCCAGCAGCCGGGACATCAAGACCTACGAGCAGTACTTC.

The chain has TRBV5-1 and TRBJ2-2; D gene uncertain. In germline, CDR1 is SGHRS, CDR2 YFSETQ. This CDR3 is built from 13 residues. The V gene lost 3 bases and the J gene lost 2 bases, with 5 bases spanning the gap. CDR3 residues: CASSYDNTGELFF. DNA of the CDR3: TGCGCCAGCAGCTACGACAACACCGGGGAGCTGTTTTTT. The full variable domain, its missing parts supplied by reference TRBV5-1 and TRBJ2-2, is KAGVTQTPRYLIKTRGQQVTLSCSPISGHRSVSWYQQTPGQGLQFLFEYFSETQRNKGNFPGRFSGRQFSNSRSEMNVSTLELGDSALYLCASSYDNTGELFFGEGSRLTVL.

Only one count was recorded for this clone. This rearrangement joins TRBV5-1 to TRBJ2-7; D gene uncertain. Looked up from germline, CDR1 is SGHRS and CDR2 is YFSETQ. This CDR3 has 14 amino acids. The ends were cut back, 0 bases at V and 0 bases at J, with 7 bases in the middle. CDR3: CASSLGRSSYEQYF. In nucleotides, the CDR3 is TGCGCCAGCAGCTTGGGACGGAGCTCCTACGAGCAGTACTTC.

J is TRBJ2-1 and V is TRBV27, with 7 bases matching TRBD2. The CDR3 loop spans 16 amino acids. V dropped 6 bases and J dropped 0; count of bases not matched to a gene: 8. The germline V gene has CDR1 MNHEY and CDR2 SMNVEV (reference sequence). CDR3 residues: CASRTGTTFSYNEQFF. The CDR3 nucleotides are TGTGCCAGCAGGACTGGGACTACCTTCTCCTACAATGAGCAGTTCTTC.

The chain is built from TRBV27 and TRBJ2-7; 9 bases agree with TRBD1. The CDR3 consists of 13 residues. Germline lookup yields CDR1 MNHEY and CDR2 SMNVEV (reference sequence). Trimming cost V 8 bases and J 4 bases; bases outside gene matches: 6. Here the CDR3 reads CASRDRVNYEQYF. In DNA form, the CDR3 reads TGTGCCAGCCGGGACAGGGTCAATTACGAGCAGTACTTC.

The chain joins TRBV6-1 to TRBJ1-1; D not resolved. V lost 7 bases and J lost 1, with 10 bases in between. The length of the CDR3 is 13 residues. CDR1 MNHNS and CDR2 SASEGT come from the germline V gene. The CDR3 reads CASMAPGNTEAFF. The CDR3 DNA reads as TGTGCCAGCATGGCTCCAGGGAACACTGAAGCTTTCTTT.

The CDR3 reads CASSGSGSHSSYEQYF. The CDR3 DNA reads TGTGCCAGCAGTGGGTCAGGGTCCCATAGCTCCTACGAGCAGTACTTC. J is TRBJ2-7 and V is TRBV25-1; weak D call: TRBD1 (5 bases). V was cut by 4 bases and J by 0 bases, with 16 bases left in between. This CDR3 contains 16 residues. The germline gives CDR1 MGHDK, CDR2 SYGVNS.

The chain has TRBV10-2 and TRBJ2-7; D gene ambiguous. Looked up from germline, CDR1 is WSHSY and CDR2 is SAAADI. Trimming left V 2 bases short and J 2 bases short, with 10 bases between. CDR3 length: 14 amino acids. The CDR3 loop reads CASSEQQFPYEQYF. In nucleotides, the CDR3 is TGCGCCAGCAGTGAGCAACAGTTCCCCTACGAGCAGTACTTC.

The chain recombines TRBV4-3 with TRBJ2-2; 8 bases match TRBD2. Trimming removed 0 bases from V and 5 bases from J; junction bases left unmatched: 5. Germline loops: CDR1 LGHNA, CDR2 YSLEER. The CDR3 consists of 16 residues. CDR3 DNA: TGCGCCAGCAGCCAAGATCGACTAGCGAGGACCGGGGAGCTGTTTTTT. Translated: CASSQDRLARTGELFF.